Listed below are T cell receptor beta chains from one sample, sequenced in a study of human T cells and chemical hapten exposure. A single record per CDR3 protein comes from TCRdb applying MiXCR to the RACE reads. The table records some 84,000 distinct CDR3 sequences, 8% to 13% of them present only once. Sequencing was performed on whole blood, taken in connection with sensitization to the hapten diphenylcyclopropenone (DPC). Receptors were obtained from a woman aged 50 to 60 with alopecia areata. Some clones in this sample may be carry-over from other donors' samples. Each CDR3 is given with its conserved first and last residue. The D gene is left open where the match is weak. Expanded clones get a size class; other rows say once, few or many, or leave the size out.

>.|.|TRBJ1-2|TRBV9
TGTGCCAGCAGCGCGGGTCAGAGAAGAGATGGCTACACCTTC
CASSAGQRRDGYTF
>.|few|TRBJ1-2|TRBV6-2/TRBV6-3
TGTGCCAGCAGTTACTCGGCAGCTGGAAATGGCTACACCTTC
CASSYSAAGNGYTF
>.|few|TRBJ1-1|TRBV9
TGTGCCAGCAGCGAAGGGGGGTCGAAAGCTTTCTTT
CASSEGGSKAFF
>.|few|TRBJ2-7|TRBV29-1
TGCAGCGTTGGGTCCTACGAGCAGTACTTC
CSVGSYEQYF
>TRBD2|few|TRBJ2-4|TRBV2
TGTGCCAGCAGCCGAGGGACTAGCGGGAGTATCAACATTCAGTACTTC
CASSRGTSGSINIQYF
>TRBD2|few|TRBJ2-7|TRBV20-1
TGCAGTGCTAGAGATACGGCGGGAGGTTCCTACGAGCAGTACTTC
CSARDTAGGSYEQYF
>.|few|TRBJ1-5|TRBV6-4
TGTGCCAGCAGTTCGGGTAACAATCAGCCCCAGCATTTT
CASSSGNNQPQHF
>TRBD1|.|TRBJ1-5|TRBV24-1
TGTGCCACCAGTGACGCGAACCTCGACAGGGGATTGGGTCAGCCCCAGCATTTT
CATSDANLDRGLGQPQHF
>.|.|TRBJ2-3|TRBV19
TGTGCCAGTAGTTCCTCGGATCTGAGGGCAGATACGCAGTATTTT
CASSSSDLRADTQYF
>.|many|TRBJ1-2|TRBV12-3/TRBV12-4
TGTGCCACCGGGGGGGCTGGTGGCTACACCTTC
CATGGAGGYTF
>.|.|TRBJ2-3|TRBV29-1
TGCAGCGTTCGAAGCTCCGGGAGAGGAGATACGCAGTATTTT
CSVRSSGRGDTQYF
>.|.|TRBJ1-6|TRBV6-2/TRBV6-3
TGTGCCAGCAACGACGCGGAAAATTCACCCCTCCACTTT
CASNDAENSPLHF
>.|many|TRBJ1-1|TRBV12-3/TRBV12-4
TGTGCCAGCAGTTTTGGGGCGAACACTGAAGCTTTCTTT
CASSFGANTEAFF
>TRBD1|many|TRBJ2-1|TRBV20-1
TGCAGTGCTAGAGGCATTCCCGGACAGGCGAGTCGCCAGTCCTACAATGAGCAGTTCTTC
CSARGIPGQASRQSYNEQFF
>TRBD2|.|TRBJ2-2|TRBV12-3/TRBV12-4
TGTGCCAGCAGTCCGTTCGCTAGCGGAGGCCACGGGGAGCTGTTTTTT
CASSPFASGGHGELFF
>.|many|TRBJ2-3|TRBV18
TGTGCCAGCTCGCCCGGGACTCCAACTAGCACAGATACGCAGTATTTT
CASSPGTPTSTDTQYF
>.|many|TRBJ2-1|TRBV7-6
TGTGCCAGCAGCTTAGATCTCGGACTTACATATGAGCAGTTCTTC
CASSLDLGLTYEQFF
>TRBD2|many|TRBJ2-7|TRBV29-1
TGCAGCGCCATGTCGGGACTAACAACCTACGAGCAGTACTTC
CSAMSGLTTYEQYF
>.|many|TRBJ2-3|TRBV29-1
TGCAGCGGGGGGGTGACAGGGAGCAGAGATACGCAGTATTTT
CSGGVTGSRDTQYF
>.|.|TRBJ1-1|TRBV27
TGTGCCAGCAGTCTGTCGGGGCGCGTCACTGAAGCTTTCTTT
CASSLSGRVTEAFF
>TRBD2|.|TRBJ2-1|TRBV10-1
TGCGCCAGCAGAACCGGGACTAGCTCCGGAAATGCCTACAATGAGCAGTTCTTC
CASRTGTSSGNAYNEQFF
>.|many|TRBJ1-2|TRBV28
TGTGCCAGCACCGACCAGGGACCGAAATATGGCTACACCTTC
CASTDQGPKYGYTF
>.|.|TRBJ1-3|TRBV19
TGTGCCAGTAGTACCCCGGGACGGATCTCTGGAAACACCATATATTTT
CASSTPGRISGNTIYF
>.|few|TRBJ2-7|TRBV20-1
TGCAGTGCTAGAGTCAGGGAATATGCAGCCTACGAGCAGTACTTC
CSARVREYAAYEQYF
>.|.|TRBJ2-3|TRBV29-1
TGCAGCGTACATACCTCCCCGCGGAGACGCACAGATACGCAGTATTTT
CSVHTSPRRRTDTQYF
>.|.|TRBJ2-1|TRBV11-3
TGTGCCAGCAGCTCAAGTAACTTGAATGAGCAGTTCTTC
CASSSSNLNEQFF
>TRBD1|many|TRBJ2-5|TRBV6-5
TGTGCCAGCAAGAAGACAGGGCAAGAGACCCAGTACTTC
CASKKTGQETQYF
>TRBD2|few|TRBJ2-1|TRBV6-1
TGTGCCAGCAGTGAAGCGGGAGGGCCGAATGAGCAGTTCTTC
CASSEAGGPNEQFF
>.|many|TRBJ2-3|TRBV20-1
TGCAGTGCACAGACGGGAAATACGCAGTATTTT
CSAQTGNTQYF
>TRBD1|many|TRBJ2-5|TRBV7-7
TGTGCCAGCAGCACGACAGGGTACCAAGAGACCCAGTACTTC
CASSTTGYQETQYF
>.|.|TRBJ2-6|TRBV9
TGTGCCAGCAGCGGGGTGCGCAGGGACTCTGGGGCCAACGTCCTGACTTTC
CASSGVRRDSGANVLTF
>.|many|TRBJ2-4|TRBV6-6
TGTGCCAGCAGTTCCCACCGGGACCCAGAAAAACTCCTAGCCAAAAACATTCAGTACTTC
CASSSHRDPEKLLAKNIQYF
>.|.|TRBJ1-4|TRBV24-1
TGTGCCACCCCGGGGGCCCCGAAAGGGTTGTTTTTT
CATPGAPKGLFF
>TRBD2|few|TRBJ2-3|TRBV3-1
TGTGCCAGCAGCCAGGGACTAGCCACAGATACGCAGTATTTT
CASSQGLATDTQYF
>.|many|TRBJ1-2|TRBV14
TGTGCCAGCAGCCCGACGACCTATGGCTACACCTTC
CASSPTTYGYTF
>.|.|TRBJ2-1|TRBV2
TGTGCCAGCAGAAACATGGGGGACGATCGGTTCTTC
CASRNMGDDRFF
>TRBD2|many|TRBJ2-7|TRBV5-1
TGCGCCAGCAGCTTGGGTCCTAGCGGGAGGGCCTACGAGCAGTACTTC
CASSLGPSGRAYEQYF
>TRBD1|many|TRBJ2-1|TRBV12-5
TGTGCTAGTGGCCCTGCGGACAGGGACTACAATGAGCAGTTCTTC
CASGPADRDYNEQFF